This is a list of T cell receptor beta chains from one sample in a study of OX40 agonist ivuxolimab in advanced cancers. Generated by immunoSEQ multiplex PCR, the TCRdb table keeps only in-frame clones and is missing some. The sample has about 45,000 clones, roughly 90% seen once. This specimen consisted of CD4+ or CD8+ T cells sorted from blood, obtained in a trial of the OX40 agonist ivuxolimab. Every receptor here comes from an adult with an advanced solid tumor such as melanoma, head and neck, liver or kidney cancer. CDR3s include the opening cysteine and the closing phenylalanine or tryptophan. Fields, in order: J gene, V gene, clone size, D gene, CDR3 protein, CDR3 DNA. D genes are given only for firm matches. Size tells how often a clone was seen (once, few, many) or the class of an expanded clone, and some rows leave it out.

TRBJ2-1	TRBV29-1	.	.	CSGGRPLATYNEQFF	TGCAGCGGGGGCCGACCCTTAGCCACCTACAATGAGCAGTTCTTC
TRBJ2-1	TRBV4-1	medium-sized	TRBD2	CASSRTSGDNEQFF	TGCGCCAGCAGCCGGACTAGCGGGGATAATGAGCAGTTCTTC
TRBJ1-5	TRBV15	.	.	CATSRDRSQPQHF	TGTGCCACCAGCAGAGATCGAAGTCAGCCCCAGCATTTT
TRBJ2-7	TRBV6-1	.	TRBD2	CASSEYPSGSYEQYF	TGTGCCAGCAGTGAATACCCTAGCGGGAGCTACGAGCAGTACTTC
TRBJ2-1	TRBV5-6	once	TRBD2	CASSLASGGAHEQFF	TGTGCCAGCAGCTTGGCGAGCGGGGGGGCCCATGAGCAGTTCTTC
TRBJ2-7	TRBV5-1	.	.	CASSLTDSYEQYF	TGCGCCAGCAGCCTGACCGACTCCTACGAGCAGTACTTC
TRBJ2-3	TRBV25-1	.	TRBD2	CASSERSSGPRGTQYF	TGTGCCAGCAGTGAACGCTCTAGCGGGCCACGGGGTACGCAGTATTTT
TRBJ1-5	TRBV5-6	.	TRBD1	CASSLGQRPPHF	TGTGCCAGCAGCCTGGGACAGCGACCTCCGCATTTT
TRBJ2-3	TRBV5-1	.	.	CASRIGTRPTADTQYF	TGCGCCAGCAGAATTGGAACTAGGCCTACAGCTGATACGCAGTATTTT
TRBJ2-1	TRBV6-1	.	.	CASRPGGPVDEQFF	TGTGCCAGCAGACCCGGGGGGCCGGTGGATGAGCAGTTCTTC
TRBJ2-1	TRBV7-9	.	.	CASSISSDLDEQFF	TGTGCCAGCAGCATTAGCTCGGACCTCGATGAGCAGTTCTTC
TRBJ1-5	TRBV12-5	.	.	CASGLVLGQPQHF	TGTGCTAGTGGTTTGGTACTAGGTCAGCCCCAGCATTTT
TRBJ1-3	TRBV5-6	.	.	CASSLGQGYTIYF	TGTGCCAGCAGCTTGGGGCAGGGATACACCATATATTTT
TRBJ1-1	TRBV7-8	.	.	CASSLDGSSTEAFF	TGTGCCAGCAGCTTAGACGGCAGTTCCACTGAAGCTTTCTTT
TRBJ2-7	TRBV18	.	.	CASSLSDSSYEQYF	TGTGCCAGCTCACTCTCGGACAGCTCGTACGAGCAGTACTTC
TRBJ1-1	TRBV13	.	.	CASSLGGRSAFF	TGTGCCAGCAGCTTAGGTGGGAGGTCGGCTTTCTTT
TRBJ1-6	TRBV9	.	.	CASSVADNSPLHF	TGTGCCAGCAGCGTAGCCGATAATTCACCCCTCCACTTT
TRBJ2-7	TRBV27	few	.	CASTPSPGGLVEQYF	TGTGCCAGCACCCCTTCCCCCGGCGGACTGGTCGAGCAGTACTTC
TRBJ2-7	TRBV4-1	.	.	CASSLTGPQSSYEQYF	TGCGCCAGCAGCCTTACAGGGCCACAAAGCTCCTACGAGCAGTACTTC
TRBJ2-7	TRBV7-8	.	.	CASSLAKGAHEQYF	TGTGCCAGCAGCTTAGCTAAAGGGGCCCACGAGCAGTACTTC
TRBJ2-3	TRBV10-3	few	.	CAISEPKWDRVTDTQYF	TGTGCCATCAGTGAGCCCAAGTGGGACCGTGTCACAGATACGCAGTATTTT
TRBJ1-2	TRBV18	.	TRBD1	CASSPNRGVDYGYTF	TGTGCCAGCTCGCCTAACAGGGGAGTAGACTATGGCTACACCTTC
TRBJ2-7	TRBV11-2	.	.	CASSLWSGTAYEQYF	TGTGCCAGCAGCTTATGGTCCGGCACCGCCTACGAGCAGTACTTC
TRBJ2-1	TRBV7-6	.	.	CASSLGEREQFF	TGTGCCAGCAGCTTGGGGGAGCGGGAGCAGTTCTTC
TRBJ2-7	TRBV27	.	.	CASSGALWEQYF	TGTGCCAGCAGTGGGGCTCTTTGGGAGCAGTACTTC
TRBJ2-1	TRBV29-1	.	.	CSVEGRSSYNEQFF	TGCAGCGTTGAAGGCCGGAGCTCCTACAATGAGCAGTTCTTC
TRBJ2-1	TRBV6-5	.	TRBD2	CASSPKRGLYNEQFF	TGTGCCAGCAGTCCCAAGCGGGGGCTGTACAATGAGCAGTTCTTC
TRBJ1-1	TRBV6-5	.	.	CASSYGAGTEAFF	TGTGCCAGCAGTTACGGGGCAGGCACTGAAGCTTTCTTT
TRBJ2-2	TRBV7-6	.	TRBD2	CASSPTGTSGGRNTGELFF	TGTGCCAGCAGCCCCACAGGGACTAGCGGGGGTCGGAACACCGGGGAGCTGTTTTTT
TRBJ2-1	TRBV5-1	.	TRBD2	CASSPSGNYNEQFF	TGCGCCAGCAGCCCTAGCGGGAACTACAATGAGCAGTTCTTC
TRBJ2-7	TRBV7-9	.	TRBD1	CASSYRTGGRLEQYF	TGTGCCAGCAGCTACCGGACAGGGGGAAGGTTGGAGCAGTACTTC
TRBJ2-7	TRBV5-1	.	.	CASRGLWGSYEQYF	TGCGCCAGCAGAGGATTGTGGGGCTCCTACGAGCAGTACTTC
TRBJ1-2	TRBV7-9	.	.	CASGGRAVYGYTF	TGTGCCAGCGGGGGGCGCGCGGTCTATGGCTACACCTTC
TRBJ2-7	TRBV7-8	.	.	CASSLESAPSYEQYF	TGTGCCAGCAGCTTAGAGTCAGCGCCATCCTACGAGCAGTACTTC
TRBJ2-7	TRBV9	.	TRBD1	CASSGGVGGEPYEQYF	TGTGCCAGCAGCGGAGGTGTAGGGGGCGAGCCCTACGAGCAGTACTTC
TRBJ1-2	TRBV4-2	.	.	CASSQSHLGGSNYGYTF	TGTGCCAGCAGCCAGTCTCACCTGGGGGGCTCCAACTATGGCTACACCTTC
TRBJ2-7	TRBV6-6	.	.	CASSIRPTGTHEQYF	TGTGCCAGCAGTATTCGACCAACAGGGACCCACGAGCAGTACTTC
TRBJ1-3	TRBV7-9	.	.	CASSLEGTRHTIYF	TGTGCCAGCAGCTTAGAAGGAACGCGGCACACCATATATTTT
TRBJ2-2	TRBV7-3	.	.	CASSLRTGELFF	TGTGCCAGCAGCCTACGGACGGGGGAGCTGTTTTTT
TRBJ2-1	TRBV2	once	TRBD2	CASSGSGSAYNEQFF	TGTGCCAGCAGCGGAAGCGGGAGTGCCTACAATGAGCAGTTCTTC
TRBJ1-2	TRBV4-1	.	.	CASSQQGFSGYGYTF	TGCGCCAGCAGCCAACAGGGATTCTCGGGCTATGGCTACACCTTC
TRBJ1-2	TRBV7-9	once	TRBD1	CASSSPTGAGSYGYTF	TGTGCCAGCAGCTCCCCGACAGGGGCGGGTAGCTATGGCTACACCTTC
TRBJ1-4	TRBV27	.	.	CATSPSGGAEKLFF	TGTGCCACCAGCCCATCCGGGGGTGCTGAAAAACTGTTTTTT
TRBJ1-2	TRBV5-5	.	.	CASSYDWGGYGYTF	TGTGCCAGCAGCTACGACTGGGGAGGGTATGGCTACACCTTC
TRBJ2-1	TRBV11-2	.	.	CASSLEWGGHHEQFF	TGTGCCAGCAGCTTAGAATGGGGTGGACACCATGAGCAGTTCTTC
TRBJ1-4	TRBV9	.	.	CASSASGPEKLFF	TGTGCCAGCAGCGCTTCAGGGCCCGAAAAACTGTTTTTT